The 2 T cell receptor beta chains reported below all come from one sample, sequenced in a study of T cells after yellow fever vaccination. TCRdb used MiXCR to reprocess the 5' RACE reads, holding one entry per CDR3 protein. The sample contains 500,000 to 550,000 distinct CDR3 sequences, just over 20% of which appear only once. This material consisted of PBMCs, taken about 21 days after the first yellow fever vaccination. These receptors were obtained from a man aged 18 to 29 who received the YFV17D yellow fever vaccine.

The V and J genes are TRBV25-1 and TRBJ2-2; the D is unclear. CDR3 size: 11 residues. Between the trimmed V and J ends, which lost 10 bases and 2 bases, there was a span of 5 bases. CDR1 and CDR2 from the germline V gene are MGHDK and SYGVNS. The CDR3 here is CATGNTGELFF. The CDR3 nucleotides read TGTGCCACCGGTAACACCGGGGAGCTGTTTTTT.

This clonotype came up a few times. The gene calls are TRBV6-2 or TRBV6-3 and TRBJ2-1; perhaps TRBD2 as D (5 bases). This CDR3 contains 15 residues. V shed 4 bases and J shed 10 bases, with 20 bases lying between them. Germline CDR1 reads MNHEY; CDR2 reads SVGEGT. The CDR3 here is CASSSPSSISQEQFF. In DNA, the CDR3 is TGTGCCAGCAGTTCTCCTAGCTCGATTTCGCAGGAGCAGTTCTTC.